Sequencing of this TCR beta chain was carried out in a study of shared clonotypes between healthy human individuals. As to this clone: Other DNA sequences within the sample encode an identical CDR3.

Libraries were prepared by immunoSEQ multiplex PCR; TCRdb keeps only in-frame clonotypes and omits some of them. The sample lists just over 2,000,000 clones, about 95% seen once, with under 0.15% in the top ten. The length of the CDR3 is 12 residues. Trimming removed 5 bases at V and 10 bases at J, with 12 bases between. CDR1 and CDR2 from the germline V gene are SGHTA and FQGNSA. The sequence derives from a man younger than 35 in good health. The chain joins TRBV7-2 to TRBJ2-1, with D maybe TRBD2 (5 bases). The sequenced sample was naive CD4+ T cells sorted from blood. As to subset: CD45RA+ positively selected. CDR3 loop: CASSPLLGEQFF. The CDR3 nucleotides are TGTGCCAGCAGCCCACTACTAGGAGAGCAGTTCTTC.